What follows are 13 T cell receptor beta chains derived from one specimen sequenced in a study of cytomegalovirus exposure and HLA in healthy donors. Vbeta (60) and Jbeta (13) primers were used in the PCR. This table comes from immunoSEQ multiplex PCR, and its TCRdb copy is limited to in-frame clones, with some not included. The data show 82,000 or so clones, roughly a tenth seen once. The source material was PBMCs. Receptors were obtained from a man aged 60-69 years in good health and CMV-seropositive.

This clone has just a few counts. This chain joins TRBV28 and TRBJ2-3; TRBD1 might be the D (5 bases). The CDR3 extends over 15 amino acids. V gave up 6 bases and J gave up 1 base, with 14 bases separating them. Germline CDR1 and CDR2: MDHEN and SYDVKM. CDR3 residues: CASRGSGPRTDTQYF. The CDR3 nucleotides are TGTGCCAGCAGGGGGTCAGGGCCTCGCACAGATACGCAGTATTTT. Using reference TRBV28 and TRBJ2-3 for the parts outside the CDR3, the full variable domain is DVKVTQSSRYLVKRTGEKVFLECVQDMDHENMFWYRQDPGLGLRLIYFSYDVKMKEKGDIPEGYSVSREKKERFSLILESASTNQTSMYLCASRGSGPRTDTQYFGPGTRLTVL.

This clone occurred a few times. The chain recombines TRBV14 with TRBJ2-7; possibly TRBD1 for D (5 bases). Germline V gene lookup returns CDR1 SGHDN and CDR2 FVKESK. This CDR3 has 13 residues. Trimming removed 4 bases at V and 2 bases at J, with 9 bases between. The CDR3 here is CASSLKGAYEQYV. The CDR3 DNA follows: TGTGCCAGCAGCCTGAAAGGGGCCTACGAGCAGTACGTC.

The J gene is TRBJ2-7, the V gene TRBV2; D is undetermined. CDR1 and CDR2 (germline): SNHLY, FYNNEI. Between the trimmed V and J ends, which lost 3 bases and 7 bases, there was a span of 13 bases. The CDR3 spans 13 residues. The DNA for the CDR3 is TGTGCCAGCAGTGATCGACTCCGCTTAGAGCAGTACGTC. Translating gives CASSDRLRLEQYV.

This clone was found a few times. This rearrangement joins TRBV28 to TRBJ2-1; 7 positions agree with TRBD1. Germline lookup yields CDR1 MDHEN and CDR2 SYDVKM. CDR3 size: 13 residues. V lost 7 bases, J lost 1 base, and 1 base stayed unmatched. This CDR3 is CASTGGSYNEQFF. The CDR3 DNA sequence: TGTGCCAGCACAGGGGGTTCCTACAATGAGCAGTTCTTC.

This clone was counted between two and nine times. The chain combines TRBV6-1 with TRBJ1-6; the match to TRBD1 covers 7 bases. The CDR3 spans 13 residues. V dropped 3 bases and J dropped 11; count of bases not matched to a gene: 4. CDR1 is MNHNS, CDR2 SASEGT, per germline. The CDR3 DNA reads TGTGCCAGCAGTGACATCAGGGGGGCACCCCTCCACTTT. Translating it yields CASSDIRGAPLHF.

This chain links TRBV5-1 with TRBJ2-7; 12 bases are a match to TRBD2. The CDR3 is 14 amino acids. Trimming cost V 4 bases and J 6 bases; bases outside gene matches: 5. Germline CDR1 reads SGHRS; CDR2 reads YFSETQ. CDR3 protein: CASSETSGSSEQYF. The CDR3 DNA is TGCGCCAGCAGCGAGACTAGCGGGAGTTCCGAGCAGTACTTC.

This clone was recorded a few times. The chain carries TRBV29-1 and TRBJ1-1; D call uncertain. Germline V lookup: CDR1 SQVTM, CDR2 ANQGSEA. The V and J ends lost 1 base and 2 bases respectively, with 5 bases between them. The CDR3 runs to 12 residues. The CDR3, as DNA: TGCAGCGTTGAAGGGGCAAACACTGAAGCTTTCTTT. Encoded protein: CSVEGANTEAFF.

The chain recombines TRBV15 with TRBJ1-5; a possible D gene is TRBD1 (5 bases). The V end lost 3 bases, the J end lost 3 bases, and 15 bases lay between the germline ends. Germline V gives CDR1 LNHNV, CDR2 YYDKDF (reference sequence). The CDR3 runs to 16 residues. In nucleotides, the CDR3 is TGTGCCACCAGCAGGTGGGGCGGATCCAACAATCAGCCCCAGCATTTT. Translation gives CATSRWGGSNNQPQHF.

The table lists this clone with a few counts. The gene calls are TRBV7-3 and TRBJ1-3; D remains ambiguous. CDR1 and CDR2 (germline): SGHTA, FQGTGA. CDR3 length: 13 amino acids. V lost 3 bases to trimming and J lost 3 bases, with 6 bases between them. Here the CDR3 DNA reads TGTGCCAGCAGCTTGGGAGTTGGAAACACCATATATTTT. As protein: CASSLGVGNTIYF.

This CDR3 reads CAWSARRGDTQYF. CDR3 bases: TGTGCCTGGAGTGCACGGAGGGGAGATACGCAGTATTTT. The chain employs TRBV30 and TRBJ2-3, with D perhaps matching TRBD2 (6 bases). V was clipped by 1 base and J by 5 bases, with 10 bases between them. The CDR3 has 13 residues. CDR1 is GTSNPN, CDR2 SVGIG, per germline (reference sequence).

The CDR3 nucleotides read TGTGCCAGCAGCCATCCAGGGGTAGGGGGAAACACCATATATTTT. The encoded protein is CASSHPGVGGNTIYF. The chain carries TRBV4-2 and TRBJ1-3, with D perhaps matching TRBD1 (6 bases). The CDR3 is made up of 15 amino acids. Trimming pared 3 bases from V and 4 bases from J, leaving 13 bases between. Germline CDR1 reads LGHNA; CDR2 reads YNFKEQ.

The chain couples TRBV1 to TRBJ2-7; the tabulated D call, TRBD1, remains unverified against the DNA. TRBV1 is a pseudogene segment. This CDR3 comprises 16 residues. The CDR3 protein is CTSSQNRDSGSYEQYV. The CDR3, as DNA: TGCACCAGCAGCCAAAACCGGGACAGTGGTTCCTACGAGCAGTACGTC.

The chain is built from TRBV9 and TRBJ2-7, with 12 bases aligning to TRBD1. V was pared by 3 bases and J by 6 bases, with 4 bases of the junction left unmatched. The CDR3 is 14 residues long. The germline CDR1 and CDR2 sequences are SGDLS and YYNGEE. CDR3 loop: CASSEGQGAGEQYF. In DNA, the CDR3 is TGTGCCAGCAGCGAGGGACAGGGGGCCGGCGAGCAGTACTTC. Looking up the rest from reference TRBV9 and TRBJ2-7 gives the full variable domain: DSGVTQTPKHLITATGQRVTLRCSPRSGDLSVYWYQQSLDQGLQFLIQYYNGEERAKGNILERFSAQQFPDLHSELNLSSLELGDSALYFCASSEGQGAGEQYFGPGTRLTVT.